This passage covers 22 T cell receptor beta chains from one sample sequenced in a study of T-cell memory formation after mild COVID-19. One entry per CDR3 protein results from TCRdb running MiXCR on the 5' RACE reads. The sample contains fewer than 650,000 distinct CDR3 sequences, roughly 20% of which appear only once. Sequenced material: PBMCs or a T cell subset sorted from them (not recorded which). The receptors come from an adult woman who had mild COVID-19 (a few samples of this study predate the infection). Cell type and time point are not known.

The chain uses TRBV12-3 or TRBV12-4 and TRBJ1-1; D possibly corresponds to TRBD1 (6 bases). This CDR3 has 16 amino acids. V lost 2 bases and J 1 base, leaving 14 bases between the germline ends. The CDR3 DNA reads as TGTGCCAGCAGTTTACAGGGACACCCAACGAACACTGAAGCTTTCTTT. It codes for CASSLQGHPTNTEAFF.

The rearrangement uses TRBV6-6 and TRBJ2-7, with TRBD1 matching 7 bases. Germline trimming cut 0 bases from V and 10 bases from J; bases unmatched to any gene: 6. The CDR3 spans 13 residues. The germline V gene encodes CDR1 MNHNY and CDR2 SVGAGI (reference sequence). The DNA for the CDR3 is TGTGCCAGCAGTTACTCGCCTGGGACAGTACAGTACTTC. Translated, it gives CASSYSPGTVQYF.

This clonotype appeared many times. The rearrangement joins TRBV30 to TRBJ2-1; D gene ambiguous. V lost 1 base and J lost 0, with 13 bases in between. Germline values: CDR1 GTSNPN, CDR2 SVGIG (reference sequence). The CDR3 has 16 residues. CDR3 sequence reads: CAWSGALTSSYNEQFF. The CDR3 DNA reads as TGTGCCTGGAGTGGCGCCTTAACGAGCTCCTACAATGAGCAGTTCTTC.

This chain joins TRBV18 and TRBJ1-1, with D possibly being TRBD1 (5 bases). In germline, CDR1 is KGHSH, CDR2 LQKENI. The CDR3 spans 14 residues. Between the trimmed V and J ends, which lost 2 bases and 0 bases, there was a span of 7 bases. CDR3 in DNA: TGTGCCAGCTCACCAGTGACAGTGAACACTGAAGCTTTCTTT. Amino acid sequence: CASSPVTVNTEAFF. The full variable domain, with the rest looked up from reference TRBV18 and TRBJ1-1, is NAGVMQNPRHLVRRRGQEARLRCSPMKGHSHVYWYRQLPEEGLKFMVYLQKENIIDESGMPKERFSAEFPKEGPSILRIQQVVRGDSAAYFCASSPVTVNTEAFFGQGTRLTVV.

This clonotype was seen a handful of times. The rearrangement uses TRBV5-1 and TRBJ1-2; no firm D call. The CDR3 consists of 15 residues. CDR1 is SGHRS, CDR2 YFSETQ, per germline. V was shortened by 1 base and J by 5 bases, with 15 bases between the two germline ends. CDR3 sequence reads: CASSLLSSAQYGYTF. The CDR3 bases are TGCGCCAGCAGCTTGTTGTCCTCGGCCCAGTATGGCTACACCTTC.

The genes are TRBV6-5 and TRBJ1-5, with D tentatively TRBD1 (5 bases). The CDR3 consists of 13 residues. Trimming shortened V by 4 bases and J by 7 bases, and 11 bases separated the two germline ends. Germline V lookup: CDR1 MNHEY, CDR2 SVGAGI. The chain's CDR3 is CASSSGRGQPQHF. The CDR3 DNA reads TGTGCCAGCAGTTCGGGGAGGGGACAGCCCCAGCATTTT.

The genes are TRBV5-4 and TRBJ2-1; tentatively, D is TRBD1 (5 bases). The CDR3 sequence is 13 residues long. Germline CDR1 is SGHNT and CDR2 is YYREEE (reference sequence). Trimming pared 4 bases from V and 5 bases from J, leaving 10 bases between. The CDR3, as DNA: TGTGCCAGCAGCCTCGACAGCAACAATGAGCAGTTCTTC. Translation: CASSLDSNNEQFF. Full variable domain (rest looked up from reference TRBV5-4 and TRBJ2-1): ETGVTQSPTHLIKTRGQQVTLRCSSQSGHNTVSWYQQALGQGPQFIFQYYREEENGRGNFPPRFSGLQFPNYSSELNVNALELDDSALYLCASSLDSNNEQFFGPGTRLTVL.

V usage is TRBV6-5 and J usage is TRBJ1-1; D might be TRBD1 (5 bases). V lost 2 bases and J 0 bases, leaving 16 bases between the germline ends. Germline CDR1 MNHEY, CDR2 SVGAGI. This CDR3 contains 17 residues. Here the CDR3 reads CASSYVIGAGLNTEAFF. CDR3 bases: TGTGCCAGCAGTTACGTCATAGGTGCAGGGCTGAACACTGAAGCTTTCTTT.

This clonotype has only a few counts. The rearrangement uses TRBV4-2 and TRBJ2-7; TRBD2 might be the D (7 bases). V gave up 0 bases and J gave up 4 bases, with 16 bases separating them. The germline V gene encodes CDR1 LGHNA and CDR2 YNFKEQ. The CDR3 length is 16 residues. CDR3 sequence: CASSQDRAGTLYEQYF. In DNA form, the CDR3 reads TGTGCCAGCAGCCAAGACCGAGCGGGGACACTATACGAGCAGTACTTC.

This clonotype was seen a few times. The chain couples TRBV25-1 to TRBJ2-1, with 9 bases aligning to TRBD2. The CDR3 extends over 14 amino acids. The V segment lost 4 bases and the J segment 8 bases; nucleotides outside the gene matches: 6. Germline V gene sequence: CDR1 MGHDK, CDR2 SYGVNS. CDR3 amino acids: CASSAGGRGDEQFF. As DNA, the CDR3 is TGTGCCAGCAGTGCAGGCGGGAGGGGCGATGAGCAGTTCTTC.

The rearrangement uses TRBV6-2 or TRBV6-3 and TRBJ2-5, with 8 bases that match TRBD2. Germline trimming cut 5 bases from V and 5 bases from J; bases unmatched to any gene: 10. This CDR3 is built from 15 residues. The germline gives CDR1 MNHEY, CDR2 SVGEGT. The CDR3 DNA is TGTGCCAGCAGTGCCTTGGGAGCGGGGGTGGAGACCCAGTACTTC. It encodes CASSALGAGVETQYF.

This clonotype was detected only a few times. The chain links TRBV15 to TRBJ2-2; TRBD1 agrees at 9 bases. Trimming cost V 8 bases and J 6 bases; bases outside gene matches: 7. CDR3 length: 14 amino acids. Germline V gene lookup returns CDR1 LNHNV and CDR2 YYDKDF (reference sequence). The CDR3 region is CATDRGVNAGELFF. The CDR3 DNA follows: TGTGCCACCGACAGGGGGGTTAACGCCGGGGAGCTGTTTTTT.

For this clonotype: A single base separates this from a much larger clone, so it may be a read error. In DNA form, the CDR3 reads TGTGCCAGCAGGTCCCTCTCCTACGAGCAGTACTTC. As protein: CASRSLSYEQYF. The V gene is TRBV27, the J gene TRBJ2-7; D is undetermined. Trimming shortened V by 6 bases and J by 0 bases, and 6 bases separated the two germline ends. Germline V CDR1 and CDR2: MNHEY, SMNVEV (reference sequence). CDR3 length equals 12 residues.

This chain links TRBV12-3 or TRBV12-4 with TRBJ1-1, with D uncertain. V was cut by 3 bases and J by 4 bases, with 12 bases left in between. The CDR3 is made up of 14 amino acids. The CDR3 DNA reads TGTGCCAGCAGTTTTGGACCAAGCGGCACTGAAGCTTTCTTT. Translated: CASSFGPSGTEAFF.

In its sample, this clonotype was seen a few times. The chain links TRBV19 to TRBJ1-2; TRBD1 matches 11 bases. V lost 9 bases to trimming and J lost 7 bases; unmatched junction nucleotides: 7. CDR1 is LNHDA and CDR2 is SQIVND in the germline V gene (reference sequence). CDR3 size: 13 residues. The CDR3 here is CASHGQGASGYTF. The CDR3 nucleotides are TGTGCCAGCCACGGACAGGGGGCGAGTGGCTACACCTTC.

This clonotype turned up a few times. The rearrangement links TRBV24-1 to TRBJ2-2; D gene unclear. Germline CDR1 is KGHDR and CDR2 is SFDVKD. The V end lost 0 bases, the J end lost 5 bases, and 3 bases lay between the germline ends. The CDR3 has 13 amino acids. CDR3 amino acids: CATSDLQTGELFF. CDR3 DNA sequence: TGTGCCACCAGTGATTTGCAAACCGGGGAGCTGTTTTTT.

Only a few counts were recorded for this clonotype. The chain combines TRBV24-1 with TRBJ2-1; tentatively, D is TRBD1 or TRBD2 (5 bases each). Germline V gene sequence: CDR1 KGHDR, CDR2 SFDVKD. The V end was cut by 4 bases, the J end by 3 bases, with 15 bases between. This CDR3 is 16 amino acids long. The DNA of the CDR3 is TGTGCCACCAGTGAAAGGGGACGGCGCATCTACAATGAGCAGTTCTTC. Residues: CATSERGRRIYNEQFF.

The chain has TRBV12-3 or TRBV12-4 and TRBJ1-3; tentatively, D is TRBD1 (6 bases). With 6 bases removed from V and 1 base from J, the gap between germline ends came to 10 bases. The CDR3 runs 14 residues. The CDR3 reads CASRLQGSGNTIYF. CDR3 bases: TGTGCCAGCAGGTTGCAGGGGTCTGGAAACACCATATATTTT.

The CDR3 DNA reads as TGTGCCAGCAGCCTCCGGACAGGGGCTAACTACGAGCAGTACTTC. As protein: CASSLRTGANYEQYF. The chain links TRBV7-6 to TRBJ2-7; 9 bases line up with TRBD1. The V gene's germline CDR1 is SGHVS and CDR2 FNYEAQ. The CDR3 has 15 residues. Trimming took 5 bases from V and 3 from J; bases not matched to a gene: 8.

The chain links TRBV4-1 to TRBJ1-2; D gene ambiguous. Looked up from germline, CDR1 is MGHRA and CDR2 is YSYEKL. With 6 bases removed from V and 1 base from J, the gap between germline ends came to 9 bases. The length of the CDR3 is 13 residues. CDR3 loop: CASRLTDNYGYTF. CDR3 DNA sequence: TGCGCCAGCAGGCTTACAGATAACTATGGCTACACCTTC.

The J gene is TRBJ2-7, the V gene TRBV7-8; 11 bases are shared with TRBD2. V was clipped by 0 bases and J by 7 bases; unmatched bases: 8. The CDR3 has 16 residues. Germline V gene data show CDR1 as SGHVS and CDR2 as FQNEAQ. The CDR3 sequence is CASSLALAGGGLEQYF. The CDR3 DNA reads as TGTGCCAGCAGCTTAGCCCTAGCGGGGGGTGGGTTGGAGCAGTACTTC.

The sample holds a few counts of this clonotype. The rearrangement uses TRBV5-1 and TRBJ2-3, with TRBD2 identical over 9 bases. CDR1 SGHRS and CDR2 YFSETQ come from the germline V gene. V lost 0 bases, J lost 5 bases, and 13 bases stayed unmatched. The CDR3 consists of 18 residues. CDR3 loop: CASSLGGGLAAVGDTQYF. CDR3 coding DNA: TGCGCCAGCAGCTTGGGAGGGGGACTAGCAGCAGTTGGAGATACGCAGTATTTT.